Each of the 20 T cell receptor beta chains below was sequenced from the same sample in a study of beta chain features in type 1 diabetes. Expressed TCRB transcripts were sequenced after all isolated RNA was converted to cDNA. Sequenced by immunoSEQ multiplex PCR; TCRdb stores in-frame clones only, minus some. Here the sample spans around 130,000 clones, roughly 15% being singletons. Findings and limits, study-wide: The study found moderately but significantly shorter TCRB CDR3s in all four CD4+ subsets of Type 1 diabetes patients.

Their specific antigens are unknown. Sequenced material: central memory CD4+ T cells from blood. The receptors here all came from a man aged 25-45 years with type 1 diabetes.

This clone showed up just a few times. In DNA, the CDR3 is TGTGCCATCAACAGGGACCACACAGATACGCAGTATTTT. It translates to CAINRDHTDTQYF. The J gene is TRBJ2-3, the V gene TRBV10-3; possibly TRBD1 for D (6 bases). The CDR3 has 13 residues. Trimming shortened V by 7 bases and J by 2 bases, and 10 bases separated the two germline ends. Germline V gene lookup returns CDR1 ENHRY and CDR2 SYGVKD.

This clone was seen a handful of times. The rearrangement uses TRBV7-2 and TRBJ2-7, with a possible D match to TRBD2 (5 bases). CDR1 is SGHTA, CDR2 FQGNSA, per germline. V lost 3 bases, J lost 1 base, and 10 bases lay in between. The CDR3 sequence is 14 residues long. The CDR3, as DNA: TGTGCCAGCAGCTTTTTAAGGGAGTCCTACGAGCAGTACTTC. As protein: CASSFLRESYEQYF.

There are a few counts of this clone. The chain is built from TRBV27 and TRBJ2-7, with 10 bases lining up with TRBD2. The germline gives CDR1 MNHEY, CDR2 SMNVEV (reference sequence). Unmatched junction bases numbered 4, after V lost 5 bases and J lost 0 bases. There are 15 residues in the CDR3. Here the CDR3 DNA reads TGTGCCAGCAGTGACCCTAGCGGGGGCTCCTACGAGCAGTACTTC. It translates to CASSDPSGGSYEQYF.

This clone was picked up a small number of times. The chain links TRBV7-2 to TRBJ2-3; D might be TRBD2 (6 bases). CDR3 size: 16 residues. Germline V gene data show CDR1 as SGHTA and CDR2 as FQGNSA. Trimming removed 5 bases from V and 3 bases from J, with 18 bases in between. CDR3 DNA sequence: TGTGCCAGCAGCGCAAGACTTAGCGCGGGGACAGATACGCAGTATTTT. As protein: CASSARLSAGTDTQYF. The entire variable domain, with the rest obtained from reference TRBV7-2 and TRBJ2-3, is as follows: GAGVSQSPSNKVTEKGKDVELRCDPISGHTALYWYRQSLGQGLEFLIYFQGNSAPDKSGLPSDRFSAERTGGSVSTLTIQRTQQEDSAVYLCASSARLSAGTDTQYFGPGTRLTVL.

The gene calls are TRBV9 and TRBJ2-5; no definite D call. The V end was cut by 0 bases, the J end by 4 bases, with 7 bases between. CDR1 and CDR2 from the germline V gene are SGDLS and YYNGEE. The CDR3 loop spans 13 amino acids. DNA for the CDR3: TGTGCCAGCAGCGTAGGGGATGGAGAGACCCAGTACTTC. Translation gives CASSVGDGETQYF.

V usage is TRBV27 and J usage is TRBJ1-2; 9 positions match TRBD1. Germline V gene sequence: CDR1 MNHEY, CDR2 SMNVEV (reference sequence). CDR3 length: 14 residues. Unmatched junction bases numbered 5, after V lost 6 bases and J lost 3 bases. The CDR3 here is CASRRTGVDYGYTF. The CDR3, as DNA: TGTGCCAGCAGGAGGACAGGGGTGGACTATGGCTACACCTTC.

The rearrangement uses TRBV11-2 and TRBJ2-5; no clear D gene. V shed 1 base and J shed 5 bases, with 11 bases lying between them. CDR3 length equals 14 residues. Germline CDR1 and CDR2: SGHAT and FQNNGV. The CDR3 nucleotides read TGTGCCAGCAGCTTAGCCGGGCCCGGGGAGACCCAGTACTTC. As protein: CASSLAGPGETQYF.

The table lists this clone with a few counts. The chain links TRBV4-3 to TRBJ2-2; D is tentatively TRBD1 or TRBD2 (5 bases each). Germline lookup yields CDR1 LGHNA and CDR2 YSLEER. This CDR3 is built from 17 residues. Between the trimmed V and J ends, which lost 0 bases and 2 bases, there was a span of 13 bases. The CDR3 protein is CASSQDQGGLNTGELFF. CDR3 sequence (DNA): TGCGCCAGCAGCCAAGATCAGGGCGGGTTAAACACCGGGGAGCTGTTTTTT.

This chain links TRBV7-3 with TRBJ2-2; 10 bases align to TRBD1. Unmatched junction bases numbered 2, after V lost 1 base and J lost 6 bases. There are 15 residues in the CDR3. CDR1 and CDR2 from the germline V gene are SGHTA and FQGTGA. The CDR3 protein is CASSLRGQGSGELFF. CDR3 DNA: TGTGCCAGCAGCTTAAGGGGACAGGGGTCCGGGGAGCTGTTTTTT.

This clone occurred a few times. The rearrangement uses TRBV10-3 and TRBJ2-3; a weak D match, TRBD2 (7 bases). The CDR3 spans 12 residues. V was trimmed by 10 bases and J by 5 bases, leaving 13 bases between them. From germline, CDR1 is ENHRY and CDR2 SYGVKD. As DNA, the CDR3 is TGTGCCACCGGGGGGCAAATAGATACGCAGTATTTT. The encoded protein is CATGGQIDTQYF.

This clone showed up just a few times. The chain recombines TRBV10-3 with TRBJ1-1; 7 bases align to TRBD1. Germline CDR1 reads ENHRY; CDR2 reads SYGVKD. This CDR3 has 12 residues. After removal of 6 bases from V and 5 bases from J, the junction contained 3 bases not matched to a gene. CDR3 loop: CAIRETGTEAFF. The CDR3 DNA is TGTGCCATCAGGGAGACAGGGACTGAAGCTTTCTTT.

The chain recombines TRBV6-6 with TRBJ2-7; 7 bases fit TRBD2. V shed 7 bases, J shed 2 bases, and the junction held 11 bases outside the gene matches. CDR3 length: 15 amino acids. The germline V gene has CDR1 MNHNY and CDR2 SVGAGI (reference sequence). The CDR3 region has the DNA TGTGCCAGCACCTACGGGGGAGGGGCCACCTACGAGCAGTACTTC. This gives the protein CASTYGGGATYEQYF.

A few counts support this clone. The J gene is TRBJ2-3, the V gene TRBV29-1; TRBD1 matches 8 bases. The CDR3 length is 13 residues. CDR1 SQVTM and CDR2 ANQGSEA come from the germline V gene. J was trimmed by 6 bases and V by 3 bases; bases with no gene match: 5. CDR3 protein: CSVDTGGFDTQYF. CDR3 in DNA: TGCAGCGTTGACACAGGGGGTTTTGATACGCAGTATTTT.

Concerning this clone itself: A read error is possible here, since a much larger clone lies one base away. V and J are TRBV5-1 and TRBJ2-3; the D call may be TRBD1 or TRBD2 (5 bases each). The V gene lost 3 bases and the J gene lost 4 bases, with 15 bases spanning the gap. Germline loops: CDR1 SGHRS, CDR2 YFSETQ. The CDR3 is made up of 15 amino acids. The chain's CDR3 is CASSYRGRASDTQYF. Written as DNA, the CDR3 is TGCGCCAGCAGCTACCGGGGCCGCGCCTCAGATACGCAGTATTTT. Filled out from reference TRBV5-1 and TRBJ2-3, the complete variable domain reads KAGVTQTPRYLIKTRGQQVTLSCSPISGHRSVSWYQQTPGQGLQFLFEYFSETQRNKGNFPGRFSGRQFSNSRSEMNVSTLELGDSALYLCASSYRGRASDTQYFGPGTRLTVL.

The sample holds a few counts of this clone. This CDR3 is CASSYPGPGEQYF. In DNA, the CDR3 is TGTGCCAGCAGCTACCCTGGTCCTGGCGAGCAGTACTTC. The chain links TRBV5-4 to TRBJ2-7; no reliable D call. Germline CDR1 SGHNT, CDR2 YYREEE (reference sequence). V lost 3 bases and J lost 6, with 13 bases in between. The CDR3 is 13 residues long.

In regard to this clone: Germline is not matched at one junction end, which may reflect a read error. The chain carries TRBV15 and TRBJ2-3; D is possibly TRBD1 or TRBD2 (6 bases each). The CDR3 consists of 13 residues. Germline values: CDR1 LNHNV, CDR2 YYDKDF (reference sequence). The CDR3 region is CATSKGGDKTALF. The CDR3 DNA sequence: TGTGCCACCAGCAAGGGCGGGGACAAGACGGCCCTTTTT. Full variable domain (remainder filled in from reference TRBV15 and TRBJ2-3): DAMVIQNPRYQVTQFGKPVTLSCSQTLNHNVMYWYQQKSSQAPKLLFHYYDKDFNNEADTPDNFQSRRPNTSFCFLDIRSPGLGDTAMYLCATSKGGDKTALFGPGTRLTVL.

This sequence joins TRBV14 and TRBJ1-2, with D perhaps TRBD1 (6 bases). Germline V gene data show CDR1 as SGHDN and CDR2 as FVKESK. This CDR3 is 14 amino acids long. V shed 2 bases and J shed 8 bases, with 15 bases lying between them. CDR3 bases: TGTGCCAGCAGCCAATCCGGGACAAGTCAAGGCTACACCTTC. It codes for CASSQSGTSQGYTF.

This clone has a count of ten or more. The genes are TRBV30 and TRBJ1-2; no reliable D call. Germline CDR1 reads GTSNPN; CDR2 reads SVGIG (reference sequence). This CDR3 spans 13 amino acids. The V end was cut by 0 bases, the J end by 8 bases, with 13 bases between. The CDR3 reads CAWSVPGWRGYTF. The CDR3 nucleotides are TGTGCCTGGAGTGTCCCCGGGTGGCGCGGCTACACCTTC.

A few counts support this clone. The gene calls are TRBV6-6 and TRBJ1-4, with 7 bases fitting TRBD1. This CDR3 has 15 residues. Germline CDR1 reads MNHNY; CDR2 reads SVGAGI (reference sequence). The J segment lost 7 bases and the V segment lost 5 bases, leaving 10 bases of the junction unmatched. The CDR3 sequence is CASSPQGGGGEKLFF. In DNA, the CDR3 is TGTGCCAGCAGTCCCCAGGGAGGGGGCGGTGAAAAACTGTTTTTT.

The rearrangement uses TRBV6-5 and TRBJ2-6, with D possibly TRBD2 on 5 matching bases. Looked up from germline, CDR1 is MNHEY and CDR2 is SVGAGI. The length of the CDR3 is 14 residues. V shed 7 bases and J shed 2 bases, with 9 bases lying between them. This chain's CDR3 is CASTPGTGANVLTF. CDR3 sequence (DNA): TGTGCCAGCACCCCGGGGACTGGGGCCAACGTCCTGACTTTC.